The text below deals with one TCR beta chain. This sample includes further DNA sequences coding for the same CDR3. The data stem from a study of blood T cell repertoires in COVID-19. Study overall: From the United States, Italy and Spain came samples of acute and convalescent COVID-19. T cells, B-cell-depleted T cells, or PBMCs provided the cDNA or gDNA that served as material.

The ends lost 1 base at V and 4 bases at J; junction bases unmatched: 3. The CDR3 loop spans 14 amino acids. Germline V CDR1 and CDR2: SEHNR, FQNEAQ (reference sequence). In the authors' methods: Amplified reference gene primers provided the basis for estimating nucleated cell counts. Measured with immunoSEQ multiplex PCR; TCRdb has only the in-frame clones, and not every one. V and J calls and clone size are as listed in that table; D and trimming were resolved from the DNA. The sample gives approximately 96,000 clones, around 96% of which show up once; 3.5% to 5% is in the top ten. This chain joins TRBV7-9 and TRBJ2-5; 7 nucleotides match TRBD1. The TCR was taken from a human donor with active COVID-19. The donor label of this sample is uncertain. Sequencing input: peripheral blood. In nucleotides, the CDR3 is TGTGCCAGCAGCTTAGGGGGACAGCTAGAGACCCAGTACTTC. Its translation: CASSLGGQLETQYF.